The rows below give T cell receptor beta chains drawn from one sample of a study of T cell repertoires in cytomegalovirus infection. Using its own MiXCR run on the reads, TCRdb lists one record per CDR3 protein. This sample has about 89,000 distinct CDR3 sequences, with approximately 32% found just once. Antigens of these TCRs are unknown. The sequencing used CD8+ T cells from cultured PBMCs, collected from culture after CMV antigen stimulation. The receptor source for this set is a human donor in good health (CMV status not recorded). Some clones in this sample may be carry-over from other donors' samples. The CDR3 runs from the conserved cysteine through the conserved F or W. Each record gives: D gene, J gene, V gene, clone size, CDR3 protein, CDR3 DNA. The D gene is left open where the match is weak. Clone size is not always given. Where it is, it says once, few, many or a class for expanded clones.

>TRBD1|TRBJ1-2|TRBV20-1|.
CSALAGQGFSYTF
TGCAGTGCCCTGGCAGGACAGGGGTTTTCCTACACCTTC
>.|TRBJ2-2|TRBV7-9|many
CASSLVSGVELFF
TGTGCCAGCAGCTTAGTCTCCGGCGTGGAGCTGTTTTTT
>.|TRBJ1-1|TRBV20-1|.
CSARKGNVDTEAFF
TGCAGTGCTAGAAAGGGGAATGTAGACACTGAAGCTTTCTTT
>TRBD1|TRBJ2-1|TRBV29-1|.
CSADISTGGTNNEQFF
TGCAGCGCTGATATTTCTACAGGGGGCACCAACAATGAGCAGTTCTTC
>TRBD2|TRBJ2-1|TRBV24-1|.
CATEAGEIYNEQFF
TGTGCCACCGAGGCGGGGGAAATTTACAATGAGCAGTTCTTC
>TRBD2|TRBJ2-1|TRBV4-1|.
CASSQDSSGLARNEQFF
TGCGCCAGCAGCCAAGATTCCTCCGGACTAGCCCGCAATGAGCAGTTCTTC
>.|TRBJ2-1|TRBV5-1|many
CASSFGGDYNEQFF
TGCGCCAGCAGCTTCGGCGGGGACTACAATGAGCAGTTCTTC
>.|TRBJ2-3|TRBV12-3/TRBV12-4|.
CASSLARHSTDTQYF
TGTGCCAGCAGTTTAGCACGGCATAGCACAGATACGCAGTATTTT
>.|TRBJ2-2|TRBV20-1|.
CSARVQNTGELFF
TGCAGTGCTAGAGTCCAAAACACCGGGGAGCTGTTTTTT
>.|TRBJ1-1|TRBV12-3/TRBV12-4|.
CASSLYRQDEAFF
TGTGCCAGCAGCCTCTACAGACAGGATGAAGCTTTCTTT
>.|TRBJ1-2|TRBV12-3/TRBV12-4|few
CASSLADRNYGYTF
TGTGCCAGCAGTTTAGCCGACAGGAACTATGGCTACACCTTC
>TRBD2|TRBJ2-1|TRBV7-2|few
CASSFASGGGDEQFF
TGTGCCAGCAGCTTCGCTAGCGGGGGAGGCGATGAGCAGTTCTTC
>.|TRBJ1-1|TRBV6-6|many
CASSATGVTEAFF
TGTGCCAGCAGTGCAACAGGAGTCACTGAAGCTTTCTTT
>.|TRBJ2-3|TRBV2|.
CASKVPEDTQYF
TGTGCCAGCAAAGTCCCGGAAGATACGCAGTATTTT
>.|TRBJ1-3|TRBV29-1|.
CSVEGLENTIYF
TGCAGCGTTGAGGGGCTCGAGAACACCATATATTTT
>TRBD1|TRBJ2-5|TRBV19|few
CASSPWTGRMETQYF
TGTGCCAGTAGTCCATGGACAGGGAGGATGGAGACCCAGTACTTC
>.|TRBJ2-1|TRBV19|few
CASSINLGRNEQFF
TGTGCCAGTAGTATAAACTTGGGGCGAAATGAGCAGTTCTTC
>.|TRBJ2-7|TRBV27|few
CASSFNGGYEQYF
TGTGCCAGCAGTTTCAACGGTGGATACGAGCAGTACTTC
>.|TRBJ1-4|TRBV28|many
CASRGHRETNEKLFF
TGTGCCAGCAGAGGACATCGGGAGACTAATGAAAAACTGTTTTTT
>TRBD1|TRBJ1-5|TRBV6-6|few
CASSYSIRDRDNQPQHF
TGTGCCAGCAGTTACTCGATCAGGGACAGGGACAATCAGCCCCAGCATTTT
>.|TRBJ1-5|TRBV27|.
CASSQLGLYQPQHF
TGTGCCAGCAGCCAACTCGGACTCTATCAGCCCCAGCATTTT
>.|TRBJ1-5|TRBV11-2|few
CASSFAPVSNQPQHF
TGTGCCAGCAGCTTCGCCCCCGTTAGCAATCAGCCCCAGCATTTT
>TRBD1|TRBJ2-7|TRBV27|.
CASSKGGPTREQYF
TGTGCCAGCAGCAAAGGGGGCCCAACTAGAGAGCAGTACTTC
>.|TRBJ2-1|TRBV6-1|few
CASSELFSYNEQFF
TGTGCCAGCAGTGAACTGTTCTCCTACAATGAGCAGTTCTTC